This TCR beta chain comes out of a study of cytomegalovirus exposure and HLA in healthy donors. Study-level information: The Caucasian-associated ancestry cluster held over 65% of roughly 400 genotyped donors.

Primers included in the PCR were 60 Vbeta and 13 Jbeta primers. Some clones are missing from TCRdb's copy, which holds only in-frame ones; the method was immunoSEQ multiplex PCR. In the table there are fewer than 300,000 clones, 80% of which are singletons. This clone was counted between two and nine times. This TCR was sampled from a girl aged 2 to 10 in good health and CMV-seronegative. Source material: PBMCs.

CDR3 in DNA: TGTGCCAGCAAATTCGCAGAATCCTACGAGCAGTACTTC. Its translation is CASKFAESYEQYF. V and J are TRBV2 and TRBJ2-7; D gene ambiguous. The germline gives CDR1 SNHLY, CDR2 FYNNEI. The CDR3 spans 13 residues. V lost 7 bases and J 1 base, leaving 11 bases between the germline ends.